The clone carrying this TCR beta chain has only one observation. Its specificity is unknown. A sample-barcoded 5' primer and a J-beta primer mix were used in a second PCR of roughly 6 to 11 cycles. Per sample, CDR3-containing paired-end reads numbered at least 2.5 million. TCRdb re-derived calls from the 5' RACE reads in MiXCR, one entry per CDR3 protein. Of about 1.8 million distinct CDR3 sequences listed, less than 50% are singletons. This record comes from a study of blood T cells in healthy people across ages. Regarding the study as a whole: Diversity figures derived from one million T cells were judged to underestimate the true value. The lack of PBMC sorting stopped any conclusive naive versus antigen-experienced comparison.

This clonotype originated in a woman aged 40 to 50 in good health. Input material: blood.

In DNA, the CDR3 is TGTGCCAGCAGCTTAGAAAGGACATCCCATGGCTACACCTTC. It is translated as CASSLERTSHGYTF. This chain links TRBV7-9 with TRBJ1-2; tentatively, D is TRBD1 (5 bases). CDR3 length: 14 residues. V dropped 1 base and J dropped 6 bases, with 12 bases sitting between them. Germline values: CDR1 SEHNR, CDR2 FQNEAQ (reference sequence).